The rows below give T cell receptor beta chains drawn from one sample of a study of OX40 agonist ivuxolimab in advanced cancers. TCRdb keeps only in-frame clones here, not all; method: immunoSEQ multiplex PCR. The profile shows roughly 140,000 clones, 94% of them singletons. Specimen: CD4+ or CD8+ T cells sorted from blood, collected in a trial of the OX40 agonist ivuxolimab. These receptors came from an adult with an advanced solid tumor such as melanoma, head and neck, liver or kidney cancer. CDR3s include the opening cysteine and the closing phenylalanine or tryptophan. The D gene is left open where the match is weak. Where a row states a size, it is once, few, many or the class of an expanded clone; other rows omit it.

-,-,TRBJ2-7,TRBV6-4,TGTGCCAGCAGTGACTCCTACGATCAGTACTTC,CASSDSYDQYF
TRBD1,-,TRBJ1-5,TRBV7-9,TGTGCCAGCAGCTTAGCCGACAGGGATCCGGGTCAGCCCCAGCATTTT,CASSLADRDPGQPQHF
-,-,TRBJ1-2,TRBV5-1,TGCGCCAGCAGCTTGGAAACCGGTAACTATGGCTACACCTTC,CASSLETGNYGYTF
-,-,TRBJ2-1,TRBV4-1,TGCGCCAGCAGCGTACACGCAGGGAGTCCCTCCGATGAGCAGTTCTTC,CASSVHAGSPSDEQFF
-,-,TRBJ1-2,TRBV10-1,TGCGCCAGCCGGACCTATGGCTACACCTTC,CASRTYGYTF
TRBD2,once,TRBJ2-7,TRBV29-1,TGCAGCGTTGAAAGGGTGCGGACTAGCGGGAGCTACAGATACGAGCAGTACTTC,CSVERVRTSGSYRYEQYF
-,-,TRBJ1-5,TRBV2,TGTGCCAGCAGCGACAAATCCAGGAATCAGCCCCAGCATTTT,CASSDKSRNQPQHF
-,-,TRBJ2-2,TRBV5-1,TGCGCCAGCAGCTTGGACAGTTTATCTACGGGGGAGCTGTTTTTT,CASSLDSLSTGELFF
TRBD2,-,TRBJ2-7,TRBV5-4,TGTGCCAGCAGCCCAGAGACTAGCGGGGCGTACGAGCAGTACTTC,CASSPETSGAYEQYF
-,-,TRBJ1-2,TRBV6-5,TGTGCCAGGGCTTACGGGGCGGGCTATGGCTACACCTTC,CARAYGAGYGYTF
-,-,TRBJ2-3,TRBV6-5,TGTGCCAGCAGTTACTCGTATCGTACCGACACAGATACGCAGTATTTT,CASSYSYRTDTDTQYF
-,-,TRBJ1-3,TRBV25-1,TGTGCCACGGGCTCTGGAAACACCATATATTTT,CATGSGNTIYF
TRBD2,once,TRBJ2-3,TRBV5-4,TGTGCCAGCAGCTCTAGCGGGGGGGGGTCAGATACGCAGTATTTT,CASSSSGGGSDTQYF
-,-,TRBJ1-2,TRBV18,TGTGCCAGCTCACCAGACAGTAACTATGGCTACACCTTC,CASSPDSNYGYTF
-,-,TRBJ2-1,TRBV19,TGTGCCAGTAGGGCCCCCTTCGGCGACAGGGAGGGGCAGGGCAATGAGCAGTTCTTC,CASRAPFGDREGQGNEQFF
-,once,TRBJ1-2,TRBV10-3,TGTGCCATCAGTGAGATGGGCTTCTATGGCTACACCTTC,CAISEMGFYGYTF
-,-,TRBJ2-1,TRBV9,TGTGCCAGCAGCGTAGGAGACAGATGGCCCTACAATGAGCAGTTCTTC,CASSVGDRWPYNEQFF
TRBD1,-,TRBJ1-1,TRBV5-1,TGCGCCAGCAGCTTGGCCGGAGGGGGCGTCGCTGAAGCTTTCTTT,CASSLAGGGVAEAFF
-,-,TRBJ1-2,TRBV29-1,TGCAGCGTTGTCCGGGAAAACTATGGCTACACCTTC,CSVVRENYGYTF
TRBD2,-,TRBJ2-3,TRBV5-1,TGCGCCAGCAGCAAGGGACTAGCGGGCACAGATACGCAGTATTTT,CASSKGLAGTDTQYF